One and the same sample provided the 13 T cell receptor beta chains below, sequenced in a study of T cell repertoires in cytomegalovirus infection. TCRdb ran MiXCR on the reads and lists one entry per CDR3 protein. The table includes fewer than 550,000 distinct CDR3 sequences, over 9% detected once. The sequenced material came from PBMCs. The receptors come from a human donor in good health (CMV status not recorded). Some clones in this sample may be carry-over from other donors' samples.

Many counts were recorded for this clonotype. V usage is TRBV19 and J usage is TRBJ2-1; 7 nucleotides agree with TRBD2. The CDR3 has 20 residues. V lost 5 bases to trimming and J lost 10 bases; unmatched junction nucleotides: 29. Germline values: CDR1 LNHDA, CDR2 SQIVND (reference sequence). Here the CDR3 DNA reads TGTGCCAGTAGTCTTCCGGATAGGATGGCGGGAGACCCCCGGAAGAGGGAGCAGTTCTTC. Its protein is CASSLPDRMAGDPRKREQFF.

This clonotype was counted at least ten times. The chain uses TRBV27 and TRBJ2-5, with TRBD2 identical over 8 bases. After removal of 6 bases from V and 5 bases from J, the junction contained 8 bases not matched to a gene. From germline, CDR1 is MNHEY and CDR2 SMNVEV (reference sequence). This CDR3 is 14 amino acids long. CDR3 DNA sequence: TGTGCCAGCAGATCTAGCGGGCCACGGGAGACCCAGTACTTC. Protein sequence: CASRSSGPRETQYF.

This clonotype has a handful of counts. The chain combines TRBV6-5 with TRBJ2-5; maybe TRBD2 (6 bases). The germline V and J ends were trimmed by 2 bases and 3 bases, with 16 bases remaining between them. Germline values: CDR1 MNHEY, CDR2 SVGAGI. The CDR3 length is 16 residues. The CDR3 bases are TGTGCCAGCAGTTACGGCTTGGAGGGTCTGGAAGAGACCCAGTACTTC. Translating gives CASSYGLEGLEETQYF.

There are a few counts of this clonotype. The CDR3 DNA is TGTGCCAGCAGTGACTCGGGGACAGGCTATAATGAAAAACTGTTTTTT. Its protein product is CASSDSGTGYNEKLFF. The chain joins TRBV25-1 to TRBJ1-4, with 8 positions matching TRBD1. In germline, CDR1 is MGHDK, CDR2 SYGVNS. V was pared by 3 bases and J by 4 bases, with 7 bases of the junction left unmatched. The CDR3 length is 16 residues.

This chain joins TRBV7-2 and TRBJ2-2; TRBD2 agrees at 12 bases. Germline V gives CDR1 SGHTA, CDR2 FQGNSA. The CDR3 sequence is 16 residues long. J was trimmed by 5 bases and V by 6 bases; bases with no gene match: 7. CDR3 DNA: TGTGCCAGCAGGGTCCGGGGACTAGCGGGTACCGGGGAGCTGTTTTTT. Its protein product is CASRVRGLAGTGELFF. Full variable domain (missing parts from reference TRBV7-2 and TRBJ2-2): GAGVSQSPSNKVTEKGKDVELRCDPISGHTALYWYRQSLGQGLEFLIYFQGNSAPDKSGLPSDRFSAERTGGSVSTLTIQRTQQEDSAVYLCASRVRGLAGTGELFFGEGSRLTVL.

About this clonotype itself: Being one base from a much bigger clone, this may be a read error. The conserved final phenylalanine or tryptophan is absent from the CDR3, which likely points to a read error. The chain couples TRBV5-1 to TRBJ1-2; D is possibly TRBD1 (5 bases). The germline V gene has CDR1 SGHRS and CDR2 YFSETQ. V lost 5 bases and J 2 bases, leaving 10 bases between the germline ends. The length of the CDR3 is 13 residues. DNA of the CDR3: TGCGCCAGCAGTAGCGAGGGGAACTATGGCTACACCCTC. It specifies CASSSEGNYGYTL.

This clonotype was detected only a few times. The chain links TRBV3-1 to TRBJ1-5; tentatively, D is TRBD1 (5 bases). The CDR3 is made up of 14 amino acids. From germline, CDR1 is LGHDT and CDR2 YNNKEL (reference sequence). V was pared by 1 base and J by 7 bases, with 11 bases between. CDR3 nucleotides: TGTGCCAGCAGCCAAGGATCAGGGTGGCAGCCCCAGCATTTT. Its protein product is CASSQGSGWQPQHF. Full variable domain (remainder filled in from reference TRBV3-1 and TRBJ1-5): DTAVSQTPKYLVTQMGNDKSIKCEQNLGHDTMYWYKQDSKKFLKIMFSYNNKELIINETVPNRFSPKSPDKAHLNLHINSLELGDSAVYFCASSQGSGWQPQHFGDGTRLSIL.

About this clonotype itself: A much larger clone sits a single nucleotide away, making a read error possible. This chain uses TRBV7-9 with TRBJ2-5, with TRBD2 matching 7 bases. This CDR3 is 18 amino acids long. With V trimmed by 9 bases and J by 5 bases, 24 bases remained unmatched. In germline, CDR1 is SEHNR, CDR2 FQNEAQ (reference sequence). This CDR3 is CARSPIGSAGEWLETQYF. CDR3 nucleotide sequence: TGTGCCAGGAGCCCTATAGGCTCGGCGGGGGAGTGGCTGGAGACCCAGTACTTC.

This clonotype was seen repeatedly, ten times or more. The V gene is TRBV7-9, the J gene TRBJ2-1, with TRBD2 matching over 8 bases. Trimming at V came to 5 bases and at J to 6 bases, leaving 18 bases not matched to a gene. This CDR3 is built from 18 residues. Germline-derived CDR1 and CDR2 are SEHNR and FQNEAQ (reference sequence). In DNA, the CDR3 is TGTGCCAGCAGCCCGTACACCTCCAGCGGGAGAAGGTCCAATGAGCAGTTCTTC. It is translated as CASSPYTSSGRRSNEQFF. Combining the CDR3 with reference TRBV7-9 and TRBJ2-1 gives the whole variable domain DTGVSQNPRHKITKRGQNVTFRCDPISEHNRLYWYRQTLGQGPEFLTYFQNEAQLEKSRLLSDRFSAERPKGSFSTLEIQRTEQGDSAMYLCASSPYTSSGRRSNEQFFGPGTRLTVL.

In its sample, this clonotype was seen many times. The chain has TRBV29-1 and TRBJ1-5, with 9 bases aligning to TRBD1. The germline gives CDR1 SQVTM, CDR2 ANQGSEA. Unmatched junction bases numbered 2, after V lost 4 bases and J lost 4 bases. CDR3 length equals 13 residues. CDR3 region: CSVGTGENQPQHF. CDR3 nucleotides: TGCAGCGTTGGGACAGGGGAGAATCAGCCCCAGCATTTT.

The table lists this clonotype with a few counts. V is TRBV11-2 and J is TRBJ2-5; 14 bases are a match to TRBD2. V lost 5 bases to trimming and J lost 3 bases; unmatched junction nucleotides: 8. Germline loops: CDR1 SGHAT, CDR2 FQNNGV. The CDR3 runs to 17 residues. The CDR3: CASSPWTSGGRKETQYF. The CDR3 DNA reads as TGTGCCAGCAGCCCTTGGACTAGCGGGGGGCGTAAAGAGACCCAGTACTTC.

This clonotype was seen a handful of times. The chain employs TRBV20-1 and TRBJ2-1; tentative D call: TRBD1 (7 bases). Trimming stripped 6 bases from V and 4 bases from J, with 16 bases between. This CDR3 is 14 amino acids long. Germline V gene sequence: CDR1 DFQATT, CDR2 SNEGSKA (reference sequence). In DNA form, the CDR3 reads TGCAGTGCCAGAACAGGGGAGGTTTACAATGAGCAGTTCTTC. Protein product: CSARTGEVYNEQFF.

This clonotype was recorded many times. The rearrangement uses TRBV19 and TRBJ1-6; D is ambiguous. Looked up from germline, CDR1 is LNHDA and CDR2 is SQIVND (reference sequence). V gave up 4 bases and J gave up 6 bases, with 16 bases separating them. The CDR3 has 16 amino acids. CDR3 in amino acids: CASSKRAPGSNSPLHF. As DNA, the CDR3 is TGTGCCAGTAGTAAACGGGCCCCTGGAAGTAATTCACCCCTCCACTTT.